The rows below give T cell receptor beta chains drawn from one sample of a study of cytomegalovirus exposure and HLA in healthy donors. The data were produced by immunoSEQ multiplex PCR, yet TCRdb's version contains in-frame clones alone and is incomplete. The data show 150,000 or so clones, roughly three quarters seen once. Sequenced sample: PBMCs. The source of these receptors is a man aged 25-45 years in good health and CMV-seropositive. The CDR3 runs from the conserved cysteine through the conserved F or W. The D gene is left open where the match is weak. Clone size appears in some rows only: once, few, many, or a class for an expanded clone.

cdr3_nt | cdr3_aa | j_call | clone_size | v_call | d_call
TGCAGCGGTAGCGGGGTCGGGGAGCAGTACTTC | CSGSGVGEQYF | TRBJ2-7 | . | TRBV29-1 | TRBD2
TGTGCCAGCTCACCATCCGGCGGCTTGGCCTACAATGAGCAGTTCTTC | CASSPSGGLAYNEQFF | TRBJ2-1 | . | TRBV18 | .
TGTGCCAGCAGCGTAGGGGAGACGGGGAGCAATCAGCCCCAGCATTTT | CASSVGETGSNQPQHF | TRBJ1-5 | . | TRBV9 | .
TGTGCCAGCAGTCACTCGAGCTCCTACGAGCAGTACTTC | CASSHSSSYEQYF | TRBJ2-7 | . | TRBV28 | .
TGTGCCAGCAGCTTCCGGGATTCACCCCTCCACTTT | CASSFRDSPLHF | TRBJ1-6 | . | TRBV7-2 | .
TGTGCCAGCAGCTTACTTTCGGGGGGGAACAATGAGCAGTTCTTC | CASSLLSGGNNEQFF | TRBJ2-1 | . | TRBV7-9 | TRBD2
TGTGCCAGCTCCCGACAGGGCAGCACTGAAGCTTTCTTT | CASSRQGSTEAFF | TRBJ1-1 | . | TRBV5-5 | TRBD1
TGTGCCAGCTTCCCGACAGTGAACACTGAAGCTTTCTTT | CASFPTVNTEAFF | TRBJ1-1 | . | TRBV21-1 | .
TGTGCCAGCAGCGTATTAACAGGGGATTCATATACGCAGTATTTT | CASSVLTGDSYTQYF | TRBJ2-3 | . | TRBV9 | TRBD1
TGTGCCAGCACCGATAGCGGCAGCTCCTACAATGAGCAGTTCTTC | CASTDSGSSYNEQFF | TRBJ2-1 | . | TRBV5-4 | .
TGTGCCAGCAGTGGGGGACTAGCGGGAATGACAGATACGCAGTATTTT | CASSGGLAGMTDTQYF | TRBJ2-3 | . | TRBV6-1 | TRBD2
TGTGCCAGCAGTGACAGCTCTTCGGGGGAGCAGTACTTC | CASSDSSSGEQYF | TRBJ2-7 | . | TRBV2 | .
TGTGCCAGCAGCCAAGGGACAGGGGGTAGCACTGAAGCTTTCTTT | CASSQGTGGSTEAFF | TRBJ1-1 | . | TRBV7-8 | TRBD1
TGCGCCAGCACTCCGACAGGAGCAGGGGATACGCAGTATTTT | CASTPTGAGDTQYF | TRBJ2-3 | . | TRBV5-1 | .
TGTGCCTGGAGTCGGGGGGAAGACACTGAAGCTTTCTTT | CAWSRGEDTEAFF | TRBJ1-1 | . | TRBV30 | .
TGTGCCAGCAGCTTCCGTCAGGGAACAGATACGCAGTATTTT | CASSFRQGTDTQYF | TRBJ2-3 | once | TRBV9 | .
TGTGCCAGTAGTACCCAAAGGGGGCGAAGGTACAATGAGCAGTTCTTC | CASSTQRGRRYNEQFF | TRBJ2-1 | . | TRBV19 | TRBD1
TGTGCCAGCAGTCCTAATATCAAGGATACGCAGTATTTT | CASSPNIKDTQYF | TRBJ2-3 | few | TRBV27 | .
TGTGCCAGCAGCTTAGCCCCCGGGACTAGCGGGTCCGGGGAGACCCAGTACTTC | CASSLAPGTSGSGETQYF | TRBJ2-5 | few | TRBV11-2 | TRBD2
TGTGCCATCAGAGGGACTACCTACTACAATGAGCAGTTCTTC | CAIRGTTYYNEQFF | TRBJ2-1 | . | TRBV10-3 | TRBD2
TGCGCCAGCAGCTTGGGACAGGGTGGGGCTGAAGCTTTCTTT | CASSLGQGGAEAFF | TRBJ1-1 | . | TRBV5-1 | TRBD1
TGTGCCAGCAGTGAATCAATGAGCGATGGGACCGGGGAGCTGTTTTTT | CASSESMSDGTGELFF | TRBJ2-2 | . | TRBV2 | .
TGTGCCAGCAGTTCTGACTATTTCTCCTACAATGAGCAGTTCTTC | CASSSDYFSYNEQFF | TRBJ2-1 | . | TRBV6-4 | .
TGTGCCAGCAGCAAAAGGACAGGGGGCTTGGAGACCCAGTACTTC | CASSKRTGGLETQYF | TRBJ2-5 | . | TRBV7-6 | TRBD1
TGCGCCAGCAGCCAAGTTTGGAAGCGAGGACAGCCCCAGCATTTT | CASSQVWKRGQPQHF | TRBJ1-5 | . | TRBV4-1 | .
TGTGCCAGCAGTTACTCAACCCGGCCGGGGACAGATACGCAGTATTTT | CASSYSTRPGTDTQYF | TRBJ2-3 | . | TRBV6-5 | .
TGCAGCGTTGAAGGAAGAGTCCGCTATGGCTACACCTTC | CSVEGRVRYGYTF | TRBJ1-2 | . | TRBV29-1 | .
TGTGCCAGCAGTTACACTACTAGCCTTAACACCGGGGAGCTGTTTTTT | CASSYTTSLNTGELFF | TRBJ2-2 | . | TRBV6-5 | .
TGTGCCAGCAGTTTATTCCGGGGGGGGCAGTACTTC | CASSLFRGGQYF | TRBJ2-7 | . | TRBV28 | TRBD2
TGTGCCAGTCATCCTACAGGGCCGGATTCACCCCTCCACTTT | CASHPTGPDSPLHF | TRBJ1-6 | . | TRBV19 | .
TGTGCCATCAGTGGGGTAGCGGAGGGACGGACCGGGGAGCTGTTTTTT | CAISGVAEGRTGELFF | TRBJ2-2 | . | TRBV10-3 | .
TGCGCCAGCAGCCTCCCCGGGGGTAGCGTCCCCTACGAGCAGTACTTC | CASSLPGGSVPYEQYF | TRBJ2-7 | . | TRBV5-1 | .
TGTGCCAGCAGTGTCCAGAACACTGAAGCTTTCTTT | CASSVQNTEAFF | TRBJ1-1 | few | TRBV2 | .
TGTGCCAGCAGTCGTCCGGGACAGTCTGCAGATACGCAGTATTTT | CASSRPGQSADTQYF | TRBJ2-3 | . | TRBV6-5 | TRBD1
TGTGCCAGCAGTGCCAGGACGGGGGGCTACACCTTC | CASSARTGGYTF | TRBJ1-2 | few | TRBV6-1 | .
TGTGCCAGCAGCCCGGGACAGGGCCTAGGAAAACTGTTTTTT | CASSPGQGLGKLFF | TRBJ1-4 | few | TRBV7-9 | TRBD1
TGCAGTCCTTCTGGCGGGAGCTCCTCCTACGAGCAGTACTTC | CSPSGGSSSYEQYF | TRBJ2-7 | . | TRBV29-1 | TRBD2
TGTGCCAGCAGCCTAGCGGGAGGGCAAGAGACCCAGTACTTC | CASSLAGGQETQYF | TRBJ2-5 | . | TRBV6-1 | TRBD2
TGCGCCAGCAGCCAAGGCGGGCCCTATGGCTACACCTTC | CASSQGGPYGYTF | TRBJ1-2 | . | TRBV4-1 | .
TGTGCCAGCAGTTTATCCCTAGCGGGGTCTTACGAGCAGTACTTC | CASSLSLAGSYEQYF | TRBJ2-7 | . | TRBV27 | TRBD2
TGTGCCAGCAGTTCCGGTCATACCGCATCCTACGAGCAGTACTTC | CASSSGHTASYEQYF | TRBJ2-7 | once | TRBV28 | .
TGTGCCAGCAGTCAAGAGAATTATCAGCCCCAGCATTTT | CASSQENYQPQHF | TRBJ1-5 | . | TRBV28 | .
TGTGCCTGGAGTACCCCAGGGAGGAGGACTGAAGCTTTCTTT | CAWSTPGRRTEAFF | TRBJ1-1 | . | TRBV30 | .
TGCGCCAGCAGCCCCTCCCCGGACAGAGCCTACGAGCAGTACTTC | CASSPSPDRAYEQYF | TRBJ2-7 | once | TRBV5-1 | .
TGTGCCAGCTCACCACGAACAGGGGAGAACACTGAAGCTTTCTTT | CASSPRTGENTEAFF | TRBJ1-1 | . | TRBV18 | TRBD1
TGTGCCAGCAGCTCCAGACAGGGTGGGCACGAGCAGTACTTC | CASSSRQGGHEQYF | TRBJ2-7 | . | TRBV7-2 | TRBD1
TGCGCCAGCAGCCCCTGGACAGGGGCCGACACAGATACGCAGTATTTT | CASSPWTGADTDTQYF | TRBJ2-3 | few | TRBV7-9 | TRBD1
TGTGCCTGGAGCACGAACAGTAACACTGAAGCTTTCTTT | CAWSTNSNTEAFF | TRBJ1-1 | few | TRBV30 | .
TGTGCCAGCAGCTTGCCCGCGGGAGGGGAGCTGTTTTTT | CASSLPAGGELFF | TRBJ2-2 | . | TRBV5-6 | .
TGTGCCACCAGGATAAGACAGGGTCCCGAAAAACTGTTTTTT | CATRIRQGPEKLFF | TRBJ1-4 | . | TRBV6-5 | TRBD1
TGTGCCAGCAGCCCGCTACTAGCGGGGGCACAATACCAAGAGACCCAGTACTTC | CASSPLLAGAQYQETQYF | TRBJ2-5 | . | TRBV4-2 | TRBD2
TGTGCCAGCAGTTTACGGGAATATGAAAAACTGTTTTTT | CASSLREYEKLFF | TRBJ1-4 | few | TRBV27 | .
TGTGCCAGCAGTTTCTTAGCGGGGGGCCAAGAGACCCAGTACTTC | CASSFLAGGQETQYF | TRBJ2-5 | . | TRBV27 | TRBD2
TGCGCCAGCAGCCCTAGGGCTAGCGGGATGGAACCTCGGGAGCAGTACTTC | CASSPRASGMEPREQYF | TRBJ2-7 | . | TRBV5-1 | TRBD2
TGTGCCAGCAGCAAACGGGGGACCTACACCTTC | CASSKRGTYTF | TRBJ1-2 | once | TRBV21-1 | .
TGTGCCAGCAGACGGGGGGGGGAAACCTACTATGGCTACACCTTC | CASRRGGETYYGYTF | TRBJ1-2 | . | TRBV28 | .
TGTGCCACCAGCAGAGATCTAGGGGGGGAGCGAGCTTTCTTT | CATSRDLGGERAFF | TRBJ1-1 | . | TRBV15 | .